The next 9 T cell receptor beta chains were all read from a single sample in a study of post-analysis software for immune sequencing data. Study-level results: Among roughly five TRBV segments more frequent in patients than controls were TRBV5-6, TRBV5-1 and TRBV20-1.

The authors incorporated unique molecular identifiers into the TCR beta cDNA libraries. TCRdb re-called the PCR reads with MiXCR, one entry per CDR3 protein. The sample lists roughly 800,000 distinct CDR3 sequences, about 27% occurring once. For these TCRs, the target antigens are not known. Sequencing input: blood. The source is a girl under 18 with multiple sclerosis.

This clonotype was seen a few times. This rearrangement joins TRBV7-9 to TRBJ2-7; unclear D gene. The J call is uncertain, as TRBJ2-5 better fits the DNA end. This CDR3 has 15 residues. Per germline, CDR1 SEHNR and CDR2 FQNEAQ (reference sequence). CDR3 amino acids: CASSLDFRPTSTQYF. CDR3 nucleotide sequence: TGTGCCAGCAGCTTAGACTTCCGCCCTACTTCGACCCAGTACTTC.

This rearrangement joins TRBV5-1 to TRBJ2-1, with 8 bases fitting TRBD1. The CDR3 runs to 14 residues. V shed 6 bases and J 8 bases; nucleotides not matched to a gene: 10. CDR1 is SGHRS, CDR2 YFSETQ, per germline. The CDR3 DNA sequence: TGCGCCAGCACCACGACCGGACAGGGCGATGAGCAGTTCTTC. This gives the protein CASTTTGQGDEQFF.

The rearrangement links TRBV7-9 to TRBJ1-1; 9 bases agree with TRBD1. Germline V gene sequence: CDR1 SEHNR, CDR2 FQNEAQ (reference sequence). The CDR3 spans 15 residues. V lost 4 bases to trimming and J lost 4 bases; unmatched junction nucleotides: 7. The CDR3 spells CASSSRGQGVTEAFF. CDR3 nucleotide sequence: TGTGCCAGCAGCTCGCGGGGACAGGGAGTCACTGAAGCTTTCTTT.

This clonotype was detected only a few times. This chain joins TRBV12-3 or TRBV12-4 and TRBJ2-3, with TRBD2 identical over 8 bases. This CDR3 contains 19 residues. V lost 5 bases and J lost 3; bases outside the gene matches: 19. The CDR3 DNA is TGTGCCAGCAGTCCCCGGGGGGGAGTAAGGGGATCCAATACAGATACGCAGTATTTT. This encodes CASSPRGGVRGSNTDTQYF.

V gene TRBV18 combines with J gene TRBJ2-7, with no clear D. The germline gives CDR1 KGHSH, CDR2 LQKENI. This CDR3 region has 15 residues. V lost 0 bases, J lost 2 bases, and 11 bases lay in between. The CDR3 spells CASSPPGSSTYEQYF. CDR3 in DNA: TGTGCCAGCTCACCACCGGGATCGAGCACCTACGAGCAGTACTTC.

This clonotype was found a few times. This chain's CDR3 is CSARGQGQGAYNEQFF. In nucleotides, the CDR3 is TGCAGTGCTAGAGGCCAGGGACAGGGGGCGTACAATGAGCAGTTCTTC. The chain has TRBV20-1 and TRBJ2-1, with 12 bases aligning to TRBD1. CDR1 and CDR2 from the germline V gene are DFQATT and SNEGSKA (reference sequence). The CDR3 is made up of 16 amino acids. After removal of 1 base from V and 4 bases from J, the junction contained 5 bases not matched to a gene.

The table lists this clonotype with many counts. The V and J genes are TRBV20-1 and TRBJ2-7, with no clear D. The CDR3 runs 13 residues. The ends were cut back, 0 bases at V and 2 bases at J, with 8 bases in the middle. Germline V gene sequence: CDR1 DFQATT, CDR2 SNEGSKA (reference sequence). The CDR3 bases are TGCAGTGCTAGAGATTTGGTTACCTACGAGCAGTACTTC. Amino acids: CSARDLVTYEQYF.

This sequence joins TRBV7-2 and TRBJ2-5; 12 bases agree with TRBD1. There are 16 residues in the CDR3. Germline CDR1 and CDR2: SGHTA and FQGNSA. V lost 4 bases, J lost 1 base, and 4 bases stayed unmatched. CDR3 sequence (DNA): TGTGCCAGCAGCTGGGGGACAGGGGGCTTCCAAGAGACCCAGTACTTC. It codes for CASSWGTGGFQETQYF.

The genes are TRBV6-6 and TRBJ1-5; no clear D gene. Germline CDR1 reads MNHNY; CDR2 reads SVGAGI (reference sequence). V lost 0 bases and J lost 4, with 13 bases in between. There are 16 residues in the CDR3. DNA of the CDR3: TGTGCCAGCAGTTACTCGACGGTTGGCGGGAATCAGCCCCAGCATTTT. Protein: CASSYSTVGGNQPQHF.